This entry lists 26 T cell receptor beta chains sequenced from one sample in a study of blood T cell repertoires in COVID-19. Libraries were prepared by immunoSEQ multiplex PCR; TCRdb keeps only in-frame clonotypes and omits some of them. This table holds approximately 200,000 clones, roughly 77% found once. Source material: peripheral blood. All receptors come from a woman at least 80 years old with COVID-19, enrolled during active disease.

The chain recombines TRBV18 with TRBJ1-6, with TRBD1 matching over 8 bases. The CDR3 consists of 14 residues. V gave up 3 bases and J gave up 9 bases; unmatched junction bases: 4. CDR1 and CDR2 from the germline V gene are KGHSH and LQKENI. Here the CDR3 reads CASSPTGVVSPLHF. The CDR3, as DNA: TGTGCCAGCTCACCGACAGGGGTGGTTTCACCCCTCCACTTT.

The gene calls are TRBV28 and TRBJ2-5; 7 positions agree with TRBD2. This CDR3 has 11 residues. Germline CDR1 and CDR2: MDHEN and SYDVKM. This chain's CDR3 is CALADQETQYF. The CDR3 nucleotides read TGTGCTCTAGCGGACCAAGAGACCCAGTACTTC.

J is TRBJ2-1 and V is TRBV4-1; possibly TRBD2 for D (6 bases). Trimming pared 3 bases from V and 2 bases from J, leaving 17 bases between. CDR1 and CDR2 from the germline V gene are MGHRA and YSYEKL. CDR3 size: 17 residues. CDR3 DNA sequence: TGCGCCAGCAGCCAGGGTCCTCTCGGGAGAGCCTACAATGAGCAGTTCTTC. Translation gives CASSQGPLGRAYNEQFF.

The chain couples TRBV2 to TRBJ2-3; tentatively, D is TRBD2 (5 bases). Trimming left V 11 bases short and J 3 bases short, with 15 bases between. Germline V gene lookup returns CDR1 SNHLY and CDR2 FYNNEI. The CDR3 is 13 residues long. CDR3 in amino acids: CALGAAGTDTQYF. As DNA, the CDR3 is TGTGCCTTAGGAGCGGCTGGTACAGATACGCAGTATTTT.

CDR3 region: CASSGSGGDTGELFF. The CDR3 region has the DNA TGCGCCAGCAGCGGCAGCGGGGGGGACACCGGGGAGCTGTTTTTT. The chain has TRBV5-1 and TRBJ2-2, with 10 bases lining up with TRBD2. The CDR3 extends over 15 amino acids. The germline V gene has CDR1 SGHRS and CDR2 YFSETQ. V was clipped by 4 bases and J by 3 bases; unmatched bases: 3.

The gene calls are TRBV2 and TRBJ2-3, with D perhaps TRBD2 (5 bases). Germline V gene data show CDR1 as SNHLY and CDR2 as FYNNEI. This CDR3 has 15 residues. Trimming removed 8 bases from V and 5 bases from J, with 20 bases in between. CDR3 bases: TGTGCCAGCCGCGTCGGTATTGCCCGGGGAGATACGCAGTATTTT. This codes for CASRVGIARGDTQYF.

The J gene is TRBJ2-7, the V gene TRBV29-1, with TRBD1 matching over 10 bases. The junction had 4 bases not matched to a gene; V was cut back by 1 base and J by 7 bases. The CDR3 length is 13 residues. Germline-derived CDR1 and CDR2 are SQVTM and ANQGSEA. This CDR3 reads CSVEGTGGAEQYF. CDR3 nucleotide sequence: TGCAGCGTTGAAGGGACAGGGGGAGCTGAGCAGTACTTC.

This chain joins TRBV7-8 and TRBJ2-1; tentatively, D is TRBD1 (6 bases). Germline CDR1 is SGHVS and CDR2 is FQNEAQ. The CDR3 sequence is 13 residues long. V shed 5 bases and J shed 5 bases, with 10 bases lying between them. CDR3 DNA: TGTGCCAGCAGCCAGAACAGGGACAATGAGCAGTTCTTC. This sequence encodes CASSQNRDNEQFF.

The chain combines TRBV11-2 with TRBJ1-2, with a weak D call TRBD1 (5 bases). Trimming shortened V by 3 bases and J by 2 bases, and 7 bases separated the two germline ends. Germline CDR1 SGHAT, CDR2 FQNNGV. The CDR3 is 13 amino acids. The CDR3 loop is CASSFGGNYGYTF. In DNA form, the CDR3 reads TGTGCCAGCAGCTTCGGGGGGAACTATGGCTACACCTTC.

This clone was observed once. The rearrangement uses TRBV28 and TRBJ1-2; TRBD1 matches at 7 bases. CDR1 and CDR2 (germline): MDHEN, SYDVKM. The CDR3 is 13 residues long. With V trimmed by 7 bases and J by 8 bases, 10 bases remained unmatched. Written as DNA, the CDR3 is TGTGCCAGCACCCTCGACAGGGCAGGAGGCTACACCTTC. It yields the protein CASTLDRAGGYTF.

The chain couples TRBV7-8 to TRBJ2-7, with D perhaps TRBD1 (6 bases). Trimming removed 4 bases from V and 3 bases from J, with 19 bases in between. The CDR3 loop spans 16 amino acids. CDR1 and CDR2 (germline): SGHVS, FQNEAQ. The CDR3 bases are TGTGCCAGCAGCTCTACCCCATCCGAACAGGGCTACGAGCAGTACTTC. This codes for CASSSTPSEQGYEQYF.

The chain recombines TRBV7-6 with TRBJ1-2, with 7 positions matching TRBD1. With V trimmed by 5 bases and J by 8 bases, 20 bases remained unmatched. CDR3 length: 17 residues. Germline V lookup: CDR1 SGHVS, CDR2 FNYEAQ. Here the CDR3 reads CASSPTPGGFGTEGYTF. The CDR3 DNA is TGTGCCAGCAGCCCCACACCAGGGGGGTTTGGGACCGAGGGCTACACCTTC. The full variable domain, with the rest looked up from reference TRBV7-6 and TRBJ1-2, is GAGVSQSPRYKVTKRGQDVALRCDPISGHVSLYWYRQALGQGPEFLTYFNYEAQQDKSGLPNDRFSAERPEGSISTLTIQRTEQRDSAMYRCASSPTPGGFGTEGYTFGSGTRLTVV.

The rearrangement joins TRBV27 to TRBJ2-1; 8 bases are shared with TRBD2. The length of the CDR3 is 14 residues. Germline CDR1 MNHEY, CDR2 SMNVEV (reference sequence). Trimming at V came to 4 bases and at J to 4 bases, leaving 3 bases not matched to a gene. DNA for the CDR3: TGTGCCAGCAGTTCCGGGACTAGGTACAATGAGCAGTTCTTC. Translating gives CASSSGTRYNEQFF.

The chain has TRBV2 and TRBJ2-3; D is unclear. Trimming left V 5 bases short and J 4 bases short, with 13 bases between. Germline assignment: CDR1 SNHLY and CDR2 FYNNEI. There are 14 residues in the CDR3. The CDR3 nucleotides read TGTGCCAGCAGTCCCAGTTCGTTCCCAGATACGCAGTATTTT. This encodes CASSPSSFPDTQYF.

The V gene is TRBV6-1, the J gene TRBJ2-3, with D uncertain. Germline lookup yields CDR1 MNHNS and CDR2 SASEGT. The CDR3 has 14 amino acids. Trimming left V 4 bases short and J 2 bases short, with 10 bases between. CDR3 residues: CASSVAGDTDTQYF. The CDR3 DNA follows: TGTGCCAGCAGTGTAGCAGGAGACACAGATACGCAGTATTTT.

The sample holds a few counts of this clone. The chain couples TRBV18 to TRBJ1-1; no clear D gene. The V gene lost 5 bases and the J gene lost 0 bases, with 7 bases spanning the gap. The CDR3 runs 13 residues. Germline CDR1 and CDR2: KGHSH and LQKENI. CDR3 sequence reads: CASSAAVNTEAFF. CDR3 nucleotide sequence: TGTGCCAGCTCAGCTGCAGTGAACACTGAAGCTTTCTTT. The entire variable domain, with the rest obtained from reference TRBV18 and TRBJ1-1, is as follows: NAGVMQNPRHLVRRRGQEARLRCSPMKGHSHVYWYRQLPEEGLKFMVYLQKENIIDESGMPKERFSAEFPKEGPSILRIQQVVRGDSAAYFCASSAAVNTEAFFGQGTRLTVV.

This chain links TRBV11-2 with TRBJ1-1; weak D call: TRBD1 (6 bases). The V gene lost 5 bases and the J gene lost 5 bases, with 12 bases spanning the gap. The CDR3 consists of 13 residues. CDR1 is SGHAT, CDR2 FQNNGV, per germline. CDR3 loop: CASSTQQGTEAFF. Written as DNA, the CDR3 is TGTGCCAGCAGCACCCAACAGGGTACTGAAGCTTTCTTT.

The chain couples TRBV5-5 to TRBJ1-6; 8 bases agree with TRBD1. The trim removed 3 bases at V and 8 bases at J, leaving 4 bases unmatched. The CDR3 extends over 14 amino acids. Germline V gene lookup returns CDR1 SGHKS and CDR2 YYEKEE (reference sequence). The CDR3 bases are TGTGCCAGCAGCTCCCTGACAGGGGATTCACCCCTCCACTTT. Its translation is CASSSLTGDSPLHF.

The rearrangement links TRBV7-8 to TRBJ1-2; TRBD1 matches 8 bases. The CDR3 contains 17 residues. Per the germline V gene, CDR1 is SGHVS and CDR2 is FQNEAQ. V lost 5 bases to trimming and J lost 2 bases; unmatched junction nucleotides: 13. CDR3 nucleotide sequence: TGTGCCAGCAGCCCCCTCACCCGACAGGGGCCAAACTATGGCTACACCTTC. This encodes CASSPLTRQGPNYGYTF.

V is TRBV5-4 and J is TRBJ2-3; D is perhaps TRBD2 (5 bases). Germline CDR1 is SGHNT and CDR2 is YYREEE (reference sequence). Trimming removed 4 bases from V and 5 bases from J, with 17 bases in between. CDR3 length equals 15 residues. DNA for the CDR3: TGTGCCAGCAGCGACGGGGTTGCGCGGAGAGATACGCAGTATTTT. Translation: CASSDGVARRDTQYF.

The rearrangement links TRBV27 to TRBJ1-6; 7 bases match TRBD1. The J segment lost 0 bases and the V segment lost 5 bases, leaving 4 bases of the junction unmatched. CDR1 and CDR2 (germline): MNHEY, SMNVEV (reference sequence). The CDR3 covers 16 residues. The CDR3 here is CASSRDSRSYNSPLHF. The CDR3 DNA follows: TGTGCCAGCAGTCGGGACAGCCGCTCCTATAATTCACCCCTCCACTTT.

This clone was seen only once. This sequence joins TRBV19 and TRBJ2-1, with D tentatively TRBD2 (5 bases). V gave up 8 bases and J gave up 0 bases, with 14 bases separating them. This CDR3 is built from 15 residues. Looked up from germline, CDR1 is LNHDA and CDR2 is SQIVND (reference sequence). This CDR3 reads CASSYSVSSYNEQFF. CDR3 in DNA: TGTGCCAGTTCTTATAGCGTCAGCTCCTACAATGAGCAGTTCTTC.

J is TRBJ2-7 and V is TRBV5-4, with 8 bases that match TRBD1. CDR1 SGHNT and CDR2 YYREEE come from the germline V gene (reference sequence). The CDR3 runs to 15 residues. V lost 2 bases, J lost 3 bases, and 7 bases stayed unmatched. This CDR3 is CASSLDRGLVYEQYF. The CDR3 DNA is TGTGCCAGCAGCTTAGACAGGGGTCTAGTCTACGAGCAGTACTTC.

This chain connects TRBV19 to TRBJ1-1, with D perhaps TRBD1 (6 bases). The CDR3 length is 15 residues. Germline values: CDR1 LNHDA, CDR2 SQIVND (reference sequence). V lost 5 bases and J 5 bases, leaving 18 bases between the germline ends. CDR3 protein: CASSGNRVVRTEAFF. Written as DNA, the CDR3 is TGTGCCAGTAGTGGAAACAGGGTCGTGAGAACTGAAGCTTTCTTT.

The J gene is TRBJ2-3, the V gene TRBV5-1, with 13 bases aligning to TRBD2. Germline lookup yields CDR1 SGHRS and CDR2 YFSETQ. Trimming at V came to 4 bases and at J to 7 bases, leaving 9 bases not matched to a gene. There are 16 residues in the CDR3. CDR3 protein: CASSPGLAGVPHTQYF. The DNA of the CDR3 is TGCGCCAGCAGCCCCGGACTAGCGGGGGTGCCACATACGCAGTATTTT.

The chain has TRBV5-4 and TRBJ1-1; 7 bases line up with TRBD1. Germline CDR1 is SGHNT and CDR2 is YYREEE (reference sequence). J was trimmed by 6 bases and V by 5 bases; bases with no gene match: 10. The CDR3 sequence is 14 residues long. The CDR3 DNA reads as TGTGCCAGCAGTTTCAGAAGCAGGGGGGCTGAAGCTTTCTTT. Protein product: CASSFRSRGAEAFF. The variable domain in full, completed from reference TRBV5-4 and TRBJ1-1, reads ETGVTQSPTHLIKTRGQQVTLRCSSQSGHNTVSWYQQALGQGPQFIFQYYREEENGRGNFPPRFSGLQFPNYSSELNVNALELDDSALYLCASSFRSRGAEAFFGQGTRLTVV.